Listed here is a single T cell receptor (beta chain). Expressed TCRB transcripts were sequenced, since all the RNA that had been isolated was reverse transcribed. Only in-frame clones appear in the TCRdb table, and some are missing; sequencing was by immunoSEQ multiplex PCR. This table has fewer than 350,000 clones, under 8.5% appearing once. The CDR3 is 14 residues long. Per the germline V gene, CDR1 is SNHLY and CDR2 is FYNNEI. Trimming took 3 bases from V and 6 from J, leaving 12 bases between them. The entry originates in a study of beta chain features in type 1 diabetes. The source is a woman between 18 and 29 years old in good health. Sequenced sample: central memory CD4+ T cells from blood. The chain recombines TRBV2 with TRBJ2-1; D may be TRBD2 (6 bases). CDR3 coding DNA: TGTGCCAGCAGTGAGTGGAGGGCCTCCAATGAGCAGTTCTTC. Protein product: CASSEWRASNEQFF.